This T cell receptor (beta chain) stems from a study of cytomegalovirus exposure and HLA in healthy donors listed by TCRdb under 2017. The study in broad terms: In an earlier analysis of under 750 of the donors, about 270 Gb of sequence data and about 110 million unique TCR beta sequences from 150 million to 200 million T cells were reported. An earlier analysis of 587 of the donors used high-throughput TCR beta sequencing to judge whether each TCR beta V gene segment behaved as functional or pseudogenic. Because of strong linkage in the cohort, a few DR-DQ haplotypes were treated as single units for association and clustering. The number of donors typed differed by locus, with 629-630 for A, B, C, DRB1 and DQB1, approximately 500 for DQA1, about 610 for DPA1, and under 490 for DPB1. Of the roughly 420 genotyped donors, roughly 80% were placed in the genetic ancestry cluster associated with self-reported Caucasian donors. Roughly 290 gigabases of sequencing data and 70 million to 95 million unique TCR sequences made up an early release that covered approximately 620 HLA-typed donors. HLA typing included class I and class II loci at four-digit resolution. A later genetic analysis took genome-wide SNP genotypes for about three fifths of the roughly 670 donors and used that subset as a discovery cohort. Using immunosequencing, the study profiled T cell repertoires from fewer than 700 subjects and related those repertoires to cytomegalovirus serostatus. Every repertoire in the discovery cohort had been generated on one and the same sequencing platform. Rather than drawing on any new phenotypic data, the later analysis identified candidate immune exposures from TCR beta sequences and the way those sequences occurred across donors. To predict cytomegalovirus infection status, the study combined high-throughput TCR immunosequencing, statistical association of individual TCRs with disease status, and machine learning. On average, roughly 200,000 unique TCR beta nucleotide sequences were sequenced per donor among 350 to 400 genotyped donors of the cohort, with 15% to 20% of those sequences being non-productive. To study patterns of TCR occurrence, a later analysis re-analyzed previously published TCR beta repertoires from 600 to 750 donors and added high-resolution HLA genotyping. In addition to the first cohort of around 670 subjects, a separate validation cohort of approximately 120 different subjects was used. Donor age, sex, ethnicity and CMV serostatus were compiled together with the repertoire data. The study aimed to test whether signatures of past pathogen exposure could be identified by cataloging public T cell receptors.

Libraries were constructed by the immunoSEQ multiplex PCR assay. For the multiplex PCR, a mixture combining 60 forward primers for TCR Vbeta segments and 13 reverse primers for TCR Jbeta segments was used. A multiplex PCR assay on genomic DNA amplified the CDR3 region of rearranged TCR beta genes. The amplified TCR beta libraries were sequenced on the Illumina HiSeq System as 87-base-pair reads. The authors' analysis ran thus. A later analysis tallied around 87 million unique TCR beta chains across the 666 repertoires, and about 10 million of those chains were shared by two or more donors. To remove PCR and sequencing errors, raw reads were error-corrected and collapsed into unique sequences using a nearest-neighbor algorithm that merged closely related sequences. CDR3 sequences were aligned to IMGT reference sequences to assign V, D and J gene segments. Each retained sequence needed at least a six-nucleotide match to both a V gene segment and a J gene segment. A rearrangement was called productive if the CDR3 had no stop codons and remained in frame with V and J, and every other rearrangement was called non-productive. CDR3 was defined according to IMGT convention as the region running from the second conserved V-encoded cysteine to the conserved J-encoded phenylalanine. In an earlier analysis of approximately 590 of the donors, sequences lacking an unambiguous match to a single V gene segment were excluded. An earlier analysis of fewer than 750 of the donors classified V segments as functional when productive rearrangements were above 56.7% and as segregating when the standard deviation between donors was above 5%. A statistical classification framework was built for diagnosing cytomegalovirus status from the catalog of TCR beta chain sequences. In a later analysis, V and J genes were assigned by comparing TCR nucleotide sequences against IMGT/GENE-DB human TR gene sequences. The TCRdist pipeline was used in a later analysis to assign CDR3 sequences and most-parsimonious VDJ recombination scenarios. A later analysis defined each TCR beta chain by its CDR3 amino acid sequence plus V-gene family, and excluded reads lacking a unique V-gene family. A later analysis removed over 500 highly shared, low-generation-probability nucleotide sequences to deal with suspected cross-contamination and a sequencing artifact. A later analysis calculated a clonal expansion index for each public chain from normalized within-repertoire ranks of inferred template counts. A later analysis computed generation probabilities with a VDJ recombination model fitted to out-of-frame rearrangements, and checked the results against IGoR. A later analysis scored TCR-TCR, TCR-HLA and TCR-CMV co-occurrence with hypergeometric tests, applying a repertoire-size bias correction to TCR pairs. In a later analysis, false discovery rates were estimated by permuting HLA or CMV assignments 20 times. A later analysis grouped co-occurring TCRs with DBSCAN, adding TCRdist sequence similarity when clustering within HLA-allele-positive subsets. Co-occurrence clustering excluded repertoires with fewer than 30,000 or more than 120,000 public chains, plus five with anomalous nucleotide sharing. Entries here come from immuneACCESS through TCRdb and include only in-frame sequences with V and J called. Some clones fail to appear in such tables; in the studies checked, an unresolved V gene covers under half of the shortfall, and the cause of the remainder is unknown. From that table come the V and J calls and clone size; the DNA was used to work out D and trimming. This sample comprises roughly 66,000 clones, about 60% of them detected only once. The top ten clonotypes cover more than 2.5% of the sample.

The cohort comprised 670 or so healthy bone marrow donors. Cohort members were all nominally healthy when sampled, although unrecorded immune exposures were likely present. The donor was CMV seronegative and was included in the group of under 450 seronegative cohort members. Every donor gave a peripheral blood sample, and the peripheral blood mononuclear cells from that sample were used for TCR beta sequencing. The Qiagen DNeasy Blood Extraction Kit was used to extract genomic DNA from the blood cell samples. Points on this clone: The target of this receptor is not known. Base qualities were left out, and no much larger clone turns up one base away.

Counted from cysteine to phenylalanine, this CDR3 has 14 amino acids. This entry keeps only the CDR3 DNA: 42 bases, framed from base 1. A distance of 12 bases separates the germline ends of V and J, which lose 3 bases and 6 bases respectively. CDR1 and CDR2 are drawn from the germline V gene: MGHRA, YSYEKL. General findings and caveats noted by the study authors: A cluster of highly shared sequence variants was judged likely to represent a technical artifact of the sequencing pipeline. In a later analysis, most CMV-associated TCR beta chains were found to appear HLA-restricted, with HLA associations seemingly driven largely by CMV exposure. Correlated functional status among segregating V segments might reflect linkage disequilibrium, but an unknown experimental factor could not be ruled out. Specific HLA alleles were associated with 15,000 to 20,000 TCR beta sequences at a false discovery rate of 0.05 in a later analysis. The 87-base-pair reads could not distinguish some IMGT-functional V segments, including TRBV6-2 and TRBV6-3, so those segments were excluded. Compared with equally common non-associated chains, HLA-associated TCR beta chains in a later analysis were more clonally expanded and had lower generation probabilities. In a later genetic analysis, fewer N-insertions in productive TCRs were reported among donors in an Asian-associated ancestry cluster than the roughly 700-donor mean. In the study, 150 to 200 TCR beta chains were listed as associated with cytomegalovirus. Because HLA typing was unavailable for some donors at each locus, only the typed subset was used in association tests. Immune exposure information for the cohort was limited to CMV serostatus. An association between a missense DCLRE1C variant and V-gene and J-gene trimming of TCR beta chains was found in a later genetic analysis and replicated in an independent cohort. Roughly uniform sequencing depth across donors was assumed in presence/absence analyses, although this assumption may not hold. Assigning TCR associations to individual alleles was difficult when HLA alleles, especially DR and DQ, strongly co-occurred. In a later analysis, several top co-occurrence clusters were reported to appear linked to parvovirus B19, influenza, CMV and Epstein-Barr virus. In both the original and validation cohorts, the classifier was reported to diagnose cytomegalovirus status with high specificity and sensitivity. Across donors, most TCR sequences were observed very rarely, whereas some public TCRs were present in many individuals. It was suggested by the authors that the approach could potentially be generalized to other disease states and immunological phenotypes. An earlier analysis of 450 to 750 of the donors showed that most TCR beta V segments appeared in productive rearrangements either about 87% or about 30% of the time, which broadly matched IMGT annotations. Three of the identified cytomegalovirus-associated TCR beta chains were confirmed in vitro to be specific for cytomegalovirus antigens. A further reported finding was that TCR beta sequences accurately predicted the HLA-A and HLA-B alleles for most subjects in the first cohort. A later analysis found that TCR association rates varied across HLA loci, with DRB1 alleles showing the most associated TCRs and HLA-C alleles the fewest. Over 15 rarely observed V segments, including chromosome 9 orphons, were excluded from the earlier analysis of about 610 of the donors because counts were too low. Only TCR beta chains were sequenced in this cohort, and the absence of alpha or paired-chain data limited detectable features.

The specimen sequenced was PBMCs. The chain was built from TRBV4-1 and TRBJ2-1; possibly the D gene is TRBD2, per 6 matching bases. This TCR was sampled from a woman between 45 and 65 years old in good health and CMV-seronegative. The DNA reads TGCGCCAGCAGCCAGTCAGGGACTGGCAATGAGCAGTTCTTC. This yields the protein CASSQSGTGNEQFF.